This T cell receptor beta chain was profiled in a study of T cells after yellow fever vaccination. Study background: Some fractions had low cell numbers, and these were prepared with SMART-Seq v4 Ultra Low Input. Regarding the study as a whole: Abundant clonotypes from the bulk population could get into FACS-sorted repertoires as contaminants. Across the CD4 and CD8 compartments, a small share of clonotypes was present in both.

On this clonotype: The antigen is not known.

5'RACE template switching produced TCR cDNA carrying a universal primer site and UMIs. TCRdb reprocessed the 5' RACE reads with MiXCR, giving one entry per CDR3 protein. The data contain 350,000 to 450,000 distinct CDR3 sequences, 18% of them singletons. This sequence was found in a man between 18 and 29 years old who received the YFV17D yellow fever vaccine. The specimen comprised PBMCs, sampled before the yellow fever booster vaccination.

Written as DNA, the CDR3 is TGCGCCAGCAGCCCGTTACAGGGGAATGAGCAGTTCTTC. It codes for CASSPLQGNEQFF. This chain connects TRBV4-3 to TRBJ2-1; 7 bases fit TRBD1. V gave up 4 bases and J gave up 7 bases; unmatched junction bases: 4. In germline, CDR1 is LGHNA, CDR2 YSLEER. This CDR3 has 13 residues.